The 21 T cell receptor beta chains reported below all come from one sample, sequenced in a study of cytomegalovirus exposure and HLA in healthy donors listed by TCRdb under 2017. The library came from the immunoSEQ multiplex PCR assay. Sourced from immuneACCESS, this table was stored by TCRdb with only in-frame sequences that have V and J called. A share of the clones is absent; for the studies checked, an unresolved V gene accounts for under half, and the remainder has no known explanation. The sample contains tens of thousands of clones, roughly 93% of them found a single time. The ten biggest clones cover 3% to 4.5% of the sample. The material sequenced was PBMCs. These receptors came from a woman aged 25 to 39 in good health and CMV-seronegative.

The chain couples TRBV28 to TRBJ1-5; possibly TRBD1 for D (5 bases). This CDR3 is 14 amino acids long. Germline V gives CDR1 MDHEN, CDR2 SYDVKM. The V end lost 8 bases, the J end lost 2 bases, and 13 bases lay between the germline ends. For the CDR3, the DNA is TGTGCCAGCCTTGGGGCAGGCCGCAATCAGCCCCAGCATTTT. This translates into CASLGAGRNQPQHF.

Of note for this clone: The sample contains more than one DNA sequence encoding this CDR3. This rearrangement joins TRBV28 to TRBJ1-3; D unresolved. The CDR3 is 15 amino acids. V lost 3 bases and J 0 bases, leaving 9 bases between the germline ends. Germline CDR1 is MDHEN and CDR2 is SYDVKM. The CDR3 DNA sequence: TGTGCCAGCAGTTTGGCGGGCAGCTCTGGAAACACCATATATTTT. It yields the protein CASSLAGSSGNTIYF. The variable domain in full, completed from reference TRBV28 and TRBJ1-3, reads DVKVTQSSRYLVKRTGEKVFLECVQDMDHENMFWYRQDPGLGLRLIYFSYDVKMKEKGDIPEGYSVSREKKERFSLILESASTNQTSMYLCASSLAGSSGNTIYFGEGSWLTVV.

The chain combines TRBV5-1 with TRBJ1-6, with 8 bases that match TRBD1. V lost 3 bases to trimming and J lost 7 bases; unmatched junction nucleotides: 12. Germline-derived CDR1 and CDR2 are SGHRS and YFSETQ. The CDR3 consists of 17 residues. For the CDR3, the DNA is TGCGCCAGCAGCTATCCTCCGTTGGACAGGGTAAATTCACCCCTCCACTTT. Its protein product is CASSYPPLDRVNSPLHF.

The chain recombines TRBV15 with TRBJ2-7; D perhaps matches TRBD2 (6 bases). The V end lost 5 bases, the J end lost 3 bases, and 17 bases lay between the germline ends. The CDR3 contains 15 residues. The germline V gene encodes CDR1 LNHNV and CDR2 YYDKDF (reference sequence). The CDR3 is CATSASPGENYEQYF. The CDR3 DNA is TGTGCCACCAGCGCCTCACCGGGAGAAAACTACGAGCAGTACTTC.

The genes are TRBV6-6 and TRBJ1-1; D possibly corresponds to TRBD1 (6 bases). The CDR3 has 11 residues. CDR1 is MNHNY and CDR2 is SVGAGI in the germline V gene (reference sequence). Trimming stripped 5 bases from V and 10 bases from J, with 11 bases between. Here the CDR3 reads CASSTGYGAFF. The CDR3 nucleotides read TGTGCCAGCAGTACAGGGTACGGAGCTTTCTTT.

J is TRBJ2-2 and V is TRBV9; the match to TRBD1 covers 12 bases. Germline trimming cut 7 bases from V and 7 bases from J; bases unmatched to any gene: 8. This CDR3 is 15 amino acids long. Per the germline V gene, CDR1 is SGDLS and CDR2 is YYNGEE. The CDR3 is CASSGTGGLGGELFF. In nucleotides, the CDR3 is TGTGCCAGCTCAGGGACAGGGGGCTTGGGCGGGGAGCTGTTTTTT.

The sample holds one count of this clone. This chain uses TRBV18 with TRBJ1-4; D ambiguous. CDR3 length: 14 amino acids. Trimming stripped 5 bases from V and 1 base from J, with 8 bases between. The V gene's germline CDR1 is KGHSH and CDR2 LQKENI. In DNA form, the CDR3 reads TGTGCCAGCTCAGTAGGAGGAACTAATGAAAAACTGTTTTTT. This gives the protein CASSVGGTNEKLFF.

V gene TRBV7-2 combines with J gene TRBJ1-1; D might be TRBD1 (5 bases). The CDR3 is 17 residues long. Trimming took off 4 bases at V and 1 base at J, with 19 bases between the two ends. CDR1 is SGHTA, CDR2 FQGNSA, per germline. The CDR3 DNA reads TGTGCCAGCAGCTCCCAAGGGGCAAGGGGAGGGAACACTGAAGCTTTCTTT. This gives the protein CASSSQGARGGNTEAFF.

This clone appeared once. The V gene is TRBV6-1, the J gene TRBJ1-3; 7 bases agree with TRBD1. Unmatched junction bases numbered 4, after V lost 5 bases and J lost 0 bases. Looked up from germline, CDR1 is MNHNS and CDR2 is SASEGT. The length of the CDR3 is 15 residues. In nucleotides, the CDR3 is TGTGCCAGCAGTAGGACAGGCGACTCTGGAAACACCATATATTTT. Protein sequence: CASSRTGDSGNTIYF.

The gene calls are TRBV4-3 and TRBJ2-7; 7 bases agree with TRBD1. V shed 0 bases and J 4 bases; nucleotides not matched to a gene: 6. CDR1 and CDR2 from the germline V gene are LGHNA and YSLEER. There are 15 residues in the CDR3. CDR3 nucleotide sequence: TGCGCCAGCAGCCAAGATGGTGGGACAGTTTACGAGCAGTACTTC. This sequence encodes CASSQDGGTVYEQYF.

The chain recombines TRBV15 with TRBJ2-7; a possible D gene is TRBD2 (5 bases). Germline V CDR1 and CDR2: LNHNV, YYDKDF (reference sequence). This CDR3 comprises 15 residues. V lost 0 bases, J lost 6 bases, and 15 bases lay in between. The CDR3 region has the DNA TGTGCCACCAGCAGAGATGCCAGAGGGTCGAGCGAGCAGTACTTC. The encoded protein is CATSRDARGSSEQYF.

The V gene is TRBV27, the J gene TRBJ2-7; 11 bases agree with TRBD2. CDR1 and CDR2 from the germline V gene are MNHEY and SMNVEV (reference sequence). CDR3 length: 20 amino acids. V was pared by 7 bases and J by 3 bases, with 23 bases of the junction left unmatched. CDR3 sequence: CASIERPIAGGPSGFYEQYF. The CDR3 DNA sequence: TGTGCCAGCATCGAAAGACCGATAGCGGGGGGGCCTTCTGGTTTCTACGAGCAGTACTTC.

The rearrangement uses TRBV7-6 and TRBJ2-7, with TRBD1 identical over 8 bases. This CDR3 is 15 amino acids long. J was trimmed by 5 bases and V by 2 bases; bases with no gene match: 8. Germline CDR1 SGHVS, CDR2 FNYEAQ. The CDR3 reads CASSLMTGDRDEQYF. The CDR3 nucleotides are TGTGCCAGCAGCTTAATGACAGGGGACCGCGACGAGCAGTACTTC.

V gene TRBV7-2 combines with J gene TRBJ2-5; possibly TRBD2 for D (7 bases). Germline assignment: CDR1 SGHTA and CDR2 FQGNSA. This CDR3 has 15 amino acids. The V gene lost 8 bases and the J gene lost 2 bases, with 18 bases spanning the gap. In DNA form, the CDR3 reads TGTGCCAGCGCTAGGGGGGGACCGACACAAGAGACCCAGTACTTC. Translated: CASARGGPTQETQYF. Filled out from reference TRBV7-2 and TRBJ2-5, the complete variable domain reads GAGVSQSPSNKVTEKGKDVELRCDPISGHTALYWYRQSLGQGLEFLIYFQGNSAPDKSGLPSDRFSAERTGGSVSTLTIQRTQQEDSAVYLCASARGGPTQETQYFGPGTRLLVL.

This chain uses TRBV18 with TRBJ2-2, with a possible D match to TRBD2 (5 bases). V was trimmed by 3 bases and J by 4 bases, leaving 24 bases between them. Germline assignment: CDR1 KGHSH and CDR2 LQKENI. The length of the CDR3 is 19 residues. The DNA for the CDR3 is TGTGCCAGCTCACCCCCCTCCTTGGACTCACGACGGATCACCGGGGAGCTGTTTTTT. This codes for CASSPPSLDSRRITGELFF.

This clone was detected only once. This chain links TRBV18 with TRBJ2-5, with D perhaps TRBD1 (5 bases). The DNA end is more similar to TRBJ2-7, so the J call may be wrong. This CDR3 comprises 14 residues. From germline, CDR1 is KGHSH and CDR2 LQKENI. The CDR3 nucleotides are TGTGCCAGCTCACCACGGCAGGACACCTACGAGCAGTACTTC. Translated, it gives CASSPRQDTYEQYF.

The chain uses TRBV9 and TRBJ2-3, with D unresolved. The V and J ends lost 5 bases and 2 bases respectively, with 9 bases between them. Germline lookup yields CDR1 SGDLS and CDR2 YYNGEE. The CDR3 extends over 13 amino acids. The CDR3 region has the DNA TGTGCCAGCAGGCCAGAAATCACAGATACGCAGTATTTT. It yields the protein CASRPEITDTQYF.

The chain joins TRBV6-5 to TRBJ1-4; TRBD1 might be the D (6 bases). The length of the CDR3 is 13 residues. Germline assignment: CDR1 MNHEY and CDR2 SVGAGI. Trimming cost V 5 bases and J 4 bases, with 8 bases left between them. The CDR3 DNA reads TGTGCCAGCAGTGGACAGTTTAATGAAAAACTGTTTTTT. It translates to CASSGQFNEKLFF.

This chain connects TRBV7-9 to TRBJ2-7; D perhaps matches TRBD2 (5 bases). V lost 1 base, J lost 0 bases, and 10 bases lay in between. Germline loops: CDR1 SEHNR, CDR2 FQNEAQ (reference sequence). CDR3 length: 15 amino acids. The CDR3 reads CASSLGAVSSYEQYF. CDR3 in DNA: TGTGCCAGCAGCTTAGGAGCGGTTAGCTCCTACGAGCAGTACTTC.

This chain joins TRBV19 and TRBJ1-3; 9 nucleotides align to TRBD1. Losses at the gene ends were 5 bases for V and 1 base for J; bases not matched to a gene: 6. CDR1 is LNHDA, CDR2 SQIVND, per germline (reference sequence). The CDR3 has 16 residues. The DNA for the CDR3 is TGTGCCAGTAGTGCCGGGACAGGGCGTTCTGGAAACACCATATATTTT. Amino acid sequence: CASSAGTGRSGNTIYF.

CDR3 DNA sequence: TGCAGCGTTGTGAGTCCGGAGGACCAGAACACTGAAGCTTTCTTT. This gives the protein CSVVSPEDQNTEAFF. The V call is TRBV29-1, the J call TRBJ1-1; D gene unclear. The germline V and J ends were trimmed by 4 bases and 1 base, with 16 bases remaining between them. The CDR3 has 15 residues. CDR1 is SQVTM, CDR2 ANQGSEA, per germline.